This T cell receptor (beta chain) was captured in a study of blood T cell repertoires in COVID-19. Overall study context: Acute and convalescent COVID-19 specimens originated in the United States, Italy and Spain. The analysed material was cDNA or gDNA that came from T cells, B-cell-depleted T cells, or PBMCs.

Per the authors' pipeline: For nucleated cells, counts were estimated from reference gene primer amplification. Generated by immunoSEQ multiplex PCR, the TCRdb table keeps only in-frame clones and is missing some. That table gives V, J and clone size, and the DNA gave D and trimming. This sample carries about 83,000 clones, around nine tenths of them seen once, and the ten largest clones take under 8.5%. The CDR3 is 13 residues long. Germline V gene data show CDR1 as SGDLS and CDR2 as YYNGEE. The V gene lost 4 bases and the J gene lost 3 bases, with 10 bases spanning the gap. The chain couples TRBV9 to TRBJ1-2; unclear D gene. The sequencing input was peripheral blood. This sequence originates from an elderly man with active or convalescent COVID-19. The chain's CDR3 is CASSREPDYGYTF. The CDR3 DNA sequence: TGTGCCAGCAGCAGGGAGCCGGACTATGGCTACACCTTC. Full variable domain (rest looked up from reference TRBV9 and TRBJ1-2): DSGVTQTPKHLITATGQRVTLRCSPRSGDLSVYWYQQSLDQGLQFLIQYYNGEERAKGNILERFSAQQFPDLHSELNLSSLELGDSALYFCASSREPDYGYTFGSGTRLTVV.